What follows are 18 T cell receptor beta chains derived from one specimen sequenced in a study of blood T cell repertoires in COVID-19. TCRdb's table, derived via immunoSEQ multiplex PCR, lists solely in-frame clones and lacks some. The repertoire holds 200,000 to 300,000 clones, with 75% to 90% as singletons. Sequencing used peripheral blood. These receptors all come from a woman in her 30s who had recovered from COVID-19.

The V gene is TRBV7-9, the J gene TRBJ2-5; weak D call: TRBD1 (5 bases). The CDR3 covers 14 residues. Deletions cut 2 bases from V and 5 bases from J, with 12 bases between. The V gene's germline CDR1 is SEHNR and CDR2 FQNEAQ (reference sequence). CDR3 loop: CASSLKSGLETQYF. The CDR3 nucleotides are TGTGCCAGCAGCTTAAAATCAGGGTTGGAGACCCAGTACTTC.

V is TRBV6-5 and J is TRBJ1-2, with D perhaps TRBD1 (6 bases). The CDR3 is 14 residues long. Trimming cost V 2 bases and J 8 bases, with 15 bases left between them. Germline V gene lookup returns CDR1 MNHEY and CDR2 SVGAGI. The chain's CDR3 is CASSYDRKIGGYTF. The CDR3 DNA reads TGTGCCAGCAGTTACGACAGGAAGATCGGCGGCTACACCTTC.

This clone has a single count. The J gene is TRBJ1-2, the V gene TRBV27; possibly TRBD1 for D (5 bases). Germline assignment: CDR1 MNHEY and CDR2 SMNVEV (reference sequence). The length of the CDR3 is 12 residues. V lost 6 bases to trimming and J lost 7 bases, with 12 bases between them. The chain's CDR3 is CASSRGTGGYTF. CDR3 nucleotide sequence: TGTGCCAGCAGCCGCGGGACCGGTGGCTACACCTTC.

The gene calls are TRBV19 and TRBJ1-5, with D possibly TRBD1 on 6 matching bases. This CDR3 has 15 amino acids. V lost 6 bases to trimming and J lost 7 bases, with 19 bases between them. Per germline, CDR1 LNHDA and CDR2 SQIVND (reference sequence). The CDR3 nucleotides are TGTGCCAGTAGCATTGTCCTGACAGGTGACCAGCCCCAGCATTTT. Its protein is CASSIVLTGDQPQHF.

This rearrangement joins TRBV4-1 to TRBJ1-4; the D is unclear. Per the germline V gene, CDR1 is MGHRA and CDR2 is YSYEKL. Deletions cut 5 bases from V and 0 bases from J, with 7 bases between. This CDR3 is 14 amino acids long. The CDR3 loop reads CASSSTATNEKLFF. The CDR3 nucleotides read TGCGCCAGCAGCTCAACTGCAACTAATGAAAAACTGTTTTTT.

This clone was seen only a few times. The chain joins TRBV6-2 or TRBV6-3 to TRBJ2-1; 13 bases fit TRBD2. This CDR3 is built from 16 residues. Trimming removed 7 bases from V and 9 bases from J; junction bases left unmatched: 12. CDR1 and CDR2 (germline): MNHEY, SVGEGT. This chain's CDR3 is CASTPTSGGRRSEQFF. The DNA for the CDR3 is TGTGCCAGCACCCCGACTAGCGGGGGGCGGAGGAGTGAGCAGTTCTTC.

The CDR3 here is CASSITSGSGANVLTF. CDR3 nucleotide sequence: TGTGCCAGCAGCATAACTAGTGGGTCTGGGGCCAACGTCCTGACTTTC. The chain combines TRBV9 with TRBJ2-6, with D tentatively TRBD2 (5 bases). Germline V CDR1 and CDR2: SGDLS, YYNGEE. Deletions cut 4 bases from V and 1 base from J, with 12 bases between. This CDR3 is built from 16 residues.

The chain is built from TRBV6-5 and TRBJ1-6, with 7 bases identical to TRBD1. Unmatched junction bases numbered 6, after V lost 6 bases and J lost 7 bases. The V gene's germline CDR1 is MNHEY and CDR2 SVGAGI. The CDR3 extends over 14 amino acids. CDR3 region: CASRRQGINSPLHF. CDR3 nucleotide sequence: TGTGCCAGCAGAAGACAGGGAATCAATTCACCCCTCCACTTT.

The chain is built from TRBV5-1 and TRBJ2-7; maybe TRBD2 (5 bases). Germline V gene lookup returns CDR1 SGHRS and CDR2 YFSETQ. Trimming pared 6 bases from V and 2 bases from J, leaving 12 bases between. This CDR3 is built from 13 residues. CDR3 protein: CASNSEGTYEQYF. The CDR3 DNA is TGCGCCAGCAATTCCGAGGGTACCTACGAGCAGTACTTC.

This clone was seen just once. The chain uses TRBV6-5 and TRBJ2-5; tentative D call: TRBD1 (6 bases). This CDR3 has 14 residues. The germline V gene has CDR1 MNHEY and CDR2 SVGAGI. Trimming removed 2 bases at V and 5 bases at J, with 12 bases between. The CDR3 loop reads CASSYGQGTETQYF. CDR3 nucleotides: TGTGCCAGCAGTTACGGGCAGGGGACCGAGACCCAGTACTTC.

The chain joins TRBV30 to TRBJ2-7; possible D gene TRBD1, 6 bases. The germline V gene encodes CDR1 GTSNPN and CDR2 SVGIG (reference sequence). The CDR3 runs 13 residues. V was clipped by 2 bases and J by 2 bases, with 10 bases between them. CDR3 region: CAWSSGVAYEQYF. In nucleotides, the CDR3 is TGTGCCTGGAGTTCAGGGGTTGCCTACGAGCAGTACTTC.

This chain links TRBV5-4 with TRBJ2-1; D unclear. Trimming took off 0 bases at V and 7 bases at J, with 5 bases between the two ends. This CDR3 spans 12 amino acids. CDR1 and CDR2 (germline): SGHNT, YYREEE (reference sequence). CDR3 nucleotide sequence: TGTGCCAGCAGCTTGGGCCGGAATGAGCAGTTCTTC. Its protein is CASSLGRNEQFF.

The genes are TRBV15 and TRBJ2-5; maybe TRBD2 (6 bases). This CDR3 is 15 amino acids long. CDR1 LNHNV and CDR2 YYDKDF come from the germline V gene (reference sequence). V was cut by 8 bases and J by 2 bases, with 18 bases left in between. The CDR3 DNA sequence: TGTGCCACCCGGCGCAACCGGGACTCGCAAGAGACCCAGTACTTC. It specifies CATRRNRDSQETQYF.

The V gene is TRBV5-1, the J gene TRBJ2-6; D remains unclear. The germline gives CDR1 SGHRS, CDR2 YFSETQ. This CDR3 contains 15 residues. The V end lost 0 bases, the J end lost 0 bases, and 4 bases lay between the germline ends. The CDR3 loop reads CASSLGASGANVLTF. CDR3 sequence (DNA): TGCGCCAGCAGCTTGGGAGCCTCTGGGGCCAACGTCCTGACTTTC.

The genes are TRBV11-1 and TRBJ2-3; tentatively, D is TRBD2 (6 bases). In germline, CDR1 is SGHAT, CDR2 FQDESV (reference sequence). Trimming took 5 bases from V and 8 from J, leaving 14 bases between them. The CDR3 consists of 13 residues. As DNA, the CDR3 is TGTGCCAGCAGCCGGGGGAAGTCCGTTACGCAGTATTTT. It codes for CASSRGKSVTQYF.

V gene TRBV5-1 combines with J gene TRBJ2-1, with TRBD1 matching 8 bases. CDR1 is SGHRS and CDR2 is YFSETQ in the germline V gene. The CDR3 has 15 residues. The J segment lost 3 bases and the V segment lost 3 bases, leaving 5 bases of the junction unmatched. The CDR3 DNA reads as TGCGCCAGCAGCTCCGGACAGGGAAACTACAATGAGCAGTTCTTC. Protein: CASSSGQGNYNEQFF.

The CDR3 sequence: CASSFGRGSTDTQYF. The CDR3 DNA follows: TGTGCCAGCAGCTTTGGTAGGGGGAGCACAGATACGCAGTATTTT. The chain uses TRBV5-6 and TRBJ2-3, with D possibly matching TRBD1 (6 bases). Germline assignment: CDR1 SGHDT and CDR2 YYEEEE. V lost 2 bases to trimming and J lost 0 bases, with 10 bases between them. CDR3 length equals 15 residues.

V and J are TRBV7-3 and TRBJ2-1; TRBD1 is a possible D gene (6 bases). The CDR3 is made up of 18 amino acids. Deletions cut 5 bases from V and 3 bases from J, with 23 bases between. Germline assignment: CDR1 SGHTA and CDR2 FQGTGA. The CDR3 nucleotides are TGTGCCAGCAGCCGACCCCCCCGAGCAGGGGTGGTCTACAATGAGCAGTTCTTC. It is translated as CASSRPPRAGVVYNEQFF.